Here is one TCR beta chain with its context. The antigen is not known. Semi-nested PCR with Nested Universal Primer A followed constant-region reverse priming of full-length variable regions. TCRdb used MiXCR to reprocess the 5' RACE reads, holding one entry per CDR3 protein. Of tens of thousands of distinct CDR3 sequences in the sample, about 28% are singletons; the top ten hold about 2.2%. Naive CD4+ cells had CD25+ Tregs removed. CDR3 size: 15 residues. V lost 5 bases, J lost 1 base, and 7 bases stayed unmatched. Study findings and constraints: Tumor-infiltrating Treg TCR alpha and beta sequences overlapped most with tumor naive CD4+ T cells, then blood naive. In terms of TCR gene usage, tumor memory CD4+ T cells clustered together with blood and lymph node memory CD4+ cells, as well as with lymph node naive CD4+ cells.

This TCR came from a female donor with breast cancer. The sequencing input was naive CD4+ T cells sorted from blood. The subset was: naive CD4+ T cells, CD4+CD45RA+CD25-. The chain couples TRBV12-3 or TRBV12-4 to TRBJ2-7, with TRBD1 matching over 8 bases. The CDR3 DNA reads as TGTGCCAGCAGTCCTAGGACAGGGCTTTCCTACGAGCAGTACTTC. Its protein is CASSPRTGLSYEQYF.